The 22 T cell receptor beta chains in this list originate from one sample, sequenced in a study of CD8 T cells in ankylosing spondylitis. Each CDR3 protein gets one entry after TCRdb re-called the 5' RACE reads with MiXCR. The sample has some 130,000 distinct CDR3 sequences, approximately 9.7% seen once. Material: blood, either unsorted or a sorted T cell fraction (not recorded which). The receptors come from a male donor with ankylosing spondylitis or in good health (not recorded which).

Points on this clonotype: A single base separates this from a much larger clone, so it may be a read error. This chain links TRBV29-1 with TRBJ2-4, with D perhaps matching TRBD1 or TRBD2 (5 bases each). Germline V lookup: CDR1 SQVTM, CDR2 ANQGSEA. The CDR3 consists of 14 residues. The CDR3 nucleotides are TGCAGCGTTGGTGGGAGTGGGGCCAAAAACATGCAGTACTTC. Translated: CSVGGSGAKNMQYF.

In the case of this clonotype: One base away lies a much larger clone, so this may be a sequencing read error. The chain is built from TRBV5-1 and TRBJ2-1, with D possibly TRBD2 on 6 matching bases. The germline V gene has CDR1 SGHRS and CDR2 YFSETQ. The CDR3 extends over 12 amino acids. Trimming stripped 5 bases from V and 5 bases from J, with 8 bases between. The CDR3 bases are TGCGCCAGCAGACGGGAGCACAATGAGCAGTTCTTC. Translation: CASRREHNEQFF.

In its sample, this clonotype was seen a few times. The genes are TRBV2 and TRBJ2-1; 13 nucleotides match TRBD2. Germline V gene sequence: CDR1 SNHLY, CDR2 FYNNEI. The CDR3 runs to 14 residues. Trimming took 8 bases from V and 9 from J; bases not matched to a gene: 7. The CDR3 loop reads CASSGLAGVGEQFF. The CDR3 bases are TGTGCCAGCTCCGGACTAGCGGGAGTAGGTGAGCAGTTCTTC.

The chain carries TRBV12-3 or TRBV12-4 and TRBJ2-7; D tentatively reads TRBD1 or TRBD2 (5 bases each). With 5 bases removed from V and 7 bases from J, the gap between germline ends came to 15 bases. The CDR3 has 13 residues. The CDR3 sequence: CASSPGRFGEQYF. CDR3 in DNA: TGTGCCAGCAGTCCGGGACGGTTTGGAGAGCAGTACTTC.

For this clonotype: Given a much more abundant clone one base away, this may be a read error. This chain joins TRBV15 and TRBJ2-6, with D uncertain. The length of the CDR3 is 16 residues. Germline assignment: CDR1 LNHNV and CDR2 YYDKDF (reference sequence). The CDR3 DNA reads TGTGCCACCAGCAGAGATCGAGGTGCTGGGCCCAACGTCCTGACTTTC. The encoded protein is CATSRDRGAGPNVLTF.

This clonotype showed up many times. V and J are TRBV7-2 and TRBJ2-1; the match to TRBD2 covers 8 bases. With V trimmed by 5 bases and J by 6 bases, 9 bases remained unmatched. The CDR3 extends over 15 amino acids. Germline loops: CDR1 SGHTA, CDR2 FQGNSA. CDR3 nucleotide sequence: TGTGCCAGCAGCCTAGGTACACTAGCGGTCAATGAGCAGTTCTTC. Amino acids: CASSLGTLAVNEQFF.

This clonotype occurred many times. The chain joins TRBV15 to TRBJ2-5; no firm D call. Trimming stripped 8 bases from V and 1 base from J, with 11 bases between. Germline V gene lookup returns CDR1 LNHNV and CDR2 YYDKDF (reference sequence). The CDR3 runs 13 residues. The chain's CDR3 is CATRVLSQETQYF. The CDR3, as DNA: TGTGCCACCCGGGTTTTGAGCCAAGAGACCCAGTACTTC.

This clonotype was observed at least ten times. The chain combines TRBV5-1 with TRBJ2-6, with 12 bases matching TRBD1. V was clipped by 2 bases and J by 3 bases; unmatched bases: 6. This CDR3 is 18 amino acids long. Germline CDR1 is SGHRS and CDR2 is YFSETQ. The CDR3 DNA sequence: TGCGCCAGCAGCTTAACCGGGACAGGGGGCCGTGGGGCCAACGTCCTGACTTTC. It yields the protein CASSLTGTGGRGANVLTF.

This clonotype was observed many times. This chain uses TRBV30 with TRBJ1-5; unclear D gene. The CDR3 has 13 amino acids. The germline gives CDR1 GTSNPN, CDR2 SVGIG (reference sequence). With 1 base removed from V and 6 bases from J, the gap between germline ends came to 10 bases. Here the CDR3 reads CAWSEESLQPQHF. Here the CDR3 DNA reads TGTGCCTGGAGTGAGGAGTCTCTTCAGCCCCAGCATTTT.

This clonotype was picked up a small number of times. CDR3 coding DNA: TGTGCCAGCAGTTTAAGGGTTGACCATTATAGCAATCAGCCCCAGCATTTT. Its protein product is CASSLRVDHYSNQPQHF. J is TRBJ1-5 and V is TRBV12-3 or TRBV12-4; D not resolved. V gave up 2 bases and J gave up 0 bases, with 14 bases separating them. CDR3 length: 17 residues.

This clonotype has a count of ten or more. The gene calls are TRBV5-1 and TRBJ2-3, with 9 bases that match TRBD1. Germline V lookup: CDR1 SGHRS, CDR2 YFSETQ. The CDR3 extends over 15 amino acids. The V segment lost 0 bases and the J segment 4 bases; nucleotides outside the gene matches: 3. CDR3 residues: CASSLDRGLADTQYF. CDR3 bases: TGCGCCAGCAGCTTGGACAGGGGGCTCGCAGATACGCAGTATTTT.

To note about this clonotype: Being one base from a much bigger clone, this may be a read error. The chain is built from TRBV7-9 and TRBJ1-1, with 7 bases fitting TRBD1. CDR3 length: 14 residues. CDR1 SEHNR and CDR2 FQNEAQ come from the germline V gene (reference sequence). The CDR3 bases are TGTGCCAGCAGCTTAGAGGGGGCTGGCACTGAATCTTTCTTT. It encodes CASSLEGAGTESFF. Complete variable domain (other parts from reference TRBV7-9 and TRBJ1-1): DTGVSQNPRHKITKRGQNVTFRCDPISEHNRLYWYRQTLGQGPEFLTYFQNEAQLEKSRLLSDRFSAERPKGSFSTLEIQRTEQGDSAMYLCASSLEGAGTESFFGQGTRLTVV.

This clonotype was detected ten times or more. The CDR3 DNA is TGTGCCAGCAGTCGGCGACTAGCGGGCTTCCAAGAGACCCAGTACTTC. It codes for CASSRRLAGFQETQYF. V gene TRBV6-1 combines with J gene TRBJ2-5; TRBD2 matches 10 bases. The ends lost 5 bases at V and 1 base at J; junction bases unmatched: 7. The CDR3 length is 16 residues. CDR1 MNHNS and CDR2 SASEGT come from the germline V gene.

In its sample, this clonotype was seen many times. The chain uses TRBV12-3 or TRBV12-4 and TRBJ2-7; 7 nucleotides match TRBD1. The CDR3 length is 14 residues. Trimming cost V 3 bases and J 3 bases; bases outside gene matches: 5. The CDR3 here is CASSFSTGYYEQYF. The CDR3 nucleotides read TGTGCCAGCAGTTTTTCGACAGGGTACTACGAGCAGTACTTC.

The gene calls are TRBV7-9 and TRBJ1-2; D is uncertain. CDR3 length equals 14 residues. The V end lost 2 bases, the J end lost 4 bases, and 11 bases lay between the germline ends. Germline CDR1 is SEHNR and CDR2 is FQNEAQ (reference sequence). CDR3 region: CASSLSQITYGYTF. The CDR3 DNA reads TGTGCCAGCAGCTTATCCCAGATTACCTATGGCTACACCTTC.

This clonotype was recorded many times. The J gene is TRBJ2-7, the V gene TRBV7-3, with 7 bases aligning to TRBD1. The germline V gene encodes CDR1 SGHTA and CDR2 FQGTGA. The ends lost 5 bases at V and 9 bases at J; junction bases unmatched: 10. This CDR3 comprises 13 residues. In DNA form, the CDR3 reads TGTGCCAGCAGCCAGGGGACAGTGGGCCCGCAGTACTTC. Translated, it gives CASSQGTVGPQYF. The full variable domain, its missing parts supplied by reference TRBV7-3 and TRBJ2-7, is GAGVSQTPSNKVTEKGKYVELRCDPISGHTALYWYRQSLGQGPEFLIYFQGTGAADDSGLPNDRFFAVRPEGSVSTLKIQRTERGDSAVYLCASSQGTVGPQYFGPGTRLTVT.

This clonotype was seen at least ten times. This sequence joins TRBV9 and TRBJ2-5, with D perhaps TRBD2 (5 bases). Trimming removed 3 bases from V and 4 bases from J, with 19 bases in between. Germline CDR1 is SGDLS and CDR2 is YYNGEE. The CDR3 runs to 16 residues. In DNA, the CDR3 is TGTGCCAGCAGCGGTGAGGTGGGAGCGATTGGAGAGACCCAGTACTTC. It is translated as CASSGEVGAIGETQYF.

This clonotype was seen at least ten times. The chain recombines TRBV7-3 with TRBJ2-1; TRBD1 matches 7 bases. Germline assignment: CDR1 SGHTA and CDR2 FQGTGA. This CDR3 region has 13 residues. Trimming took 5 bases from V and 10 from J; bases not matched to a gene: 8. The CDR3 reads CASSDRQGREQFF. CDR3 nucleotide sequence: TGTGCCAGCAGCGACAGACAGGGAAGGGAGCAGTTCTTC.

Ten or more counts support this clonotype. The rearrangement uses TRBV20-1 and TRBJ1-4; 7 nucleotides match TRBD1. The trim removed 0 bases at V and 11 bases at J, leaving 18 bases unmatched. CDR3 length equals 17 residues. Germline V gene sequence: CDR1 DFQATT, CDR2 SNEGSKA (reference sequence). The CDR3 DNA follows: TGCAGTGCTAGAGAGGTCTCTAAGGGGGCGTTAGATGGGAAACTGTTTTTT. It encodes CSAREVSKGALDGKLFF.

This clonotype was detected ten times or more. The CDR3 sequence: CASSAGVSTDTQYF. CDR3 nucleotide sequence: TGTGCCAGCAGCGCCGGAGTAAGCACAGATACGCAGTATTTT. The chain carries TRBV7-8 and TRBJ2-3, with D uncertain. This CDR3 contains 14 residues. The germline gives CDR1 SGHVS, CDR2 FQNEAQ. Trimming removed 5 bases at V and 0 bases at J, with 9 bases between. The variable domain in full, with the rest retrieved from reference TRBV7-8 and TRBJ2-3, is GAGVSQSPRYKVAKRGQDVALRCDPISGHVSLFWYQQALGQGPEFLTYFQNEAQLDKSGLPSDRFFAERPEGSVSTLKIQRTQQEDSAVYLCASSAGVSTDTQYFGPGTRLTVL.

This chain uses TRBV10-3 with TRBJ1-1; no reliable D call. The V gene lost 0 bases and the J gene lost 2 bases, with 10 bases spanning the gap. This CDR3 spans 15 amino acids. The germline V gene has CDR1 ENHRY and CDR2 SYGVKD. CDR3: CAISESIMSNTEAFF. Written as DNA, the CDR3 is TGTGCCATCAGTGAGTCGATTATGAGTAACACTGAAGCTTTCTTT.

This clonotype was recorded at least ten times. The chain combines TRBV5-1 with TRBJ2-1; 10 bases line up with TRBD1. The CDR3 totals 15 residues. With V trimmed by 4 bases and J by 6 bases, 7 bases remained unmatched. Germline CDR1 is SGHRS and CDR2 is YFSETQ. CDR3 amino acids: CASSIGTGALNEQFF. CDR3 in DNA: TGCGCCAGCAGCATCGGGACAGGGGCACTCAATGAGCAGTTCTTC.